This T cell receptor (beta chain) was captured by sequencing in a study of blood T cell repertoires in COVID-19. The repertoire was sequenced with immunoSEQ multiplex PCR; TCRdb's copy has only in-frame clones and lacks some. Among 450,000 to 500,000 clones listed, 87% were seen once. Germline-derived CDR1 and CDR2 are SGHAT and FQNNGV. This CDR3 contains 15 residues. The V gene lost 5 bases and the J gene lost 0 bases, with 11 bases spanning the gap. Those who participated ranged in age from about 18 to 95 years and resided in about two dozen US areas. The genes are TRBV11-2 and TRBJ2-1; D uncertain. This TCR was recovered from a woman between 18 and 29 years old who had recovered from COVID-19. Sample: PBMCs or T cells enriched from blood (not recorded which). This CDR3 is CASSRRGFSYNEQFF. Here the CDR3 DNA reads TGTGCCAGCAGCCGACGCGGTTTCTCCTACAATGAGCAGTTCTTC.